This T cell receptor beta chain was identified in a study of control samples from healthy donors and cancer patients. Clones were read by immunoSEQ multiplex PCR, and TCRdb kept only the in-frame ones, dropping some. The table lists about 83,000 clones, 91% of them singletons. This CDR3 contains 16 residues. Germline V CDR1 and CDR2: SGHRS, YFSETQ. After removal of 7 bases from V and 3 bases from J, the junction contained 15 bases not matched to a gene. This sequence was found in a man between 50 and 59 years old in good health. Sequenced input: blood. V usage is TRBV5-1 and J usage is TRBJ2-7, with 8 nucleotides matching TRBD1. This CDR3 is CASPSGGPFGDYEQYF. The CDR3 nucleotides read TGCGCCAGCCCTTCAGGGGGCCCCTTCGGAGACTACGAGCAGTACTTC.